A selection of T cell receptor beta chains follows, all from one sample in a study of regulatory T cells in long-lasting Graves disease. TCRdb re-called the multiplex PCR reads through MiXCR, storing one row per CDR3 protein. The profile shows a few hundred thousand distinct CDR3 sequences, roughly a quarter of them singletons. The specimen comprised peripheral blood mononuclear cells (PBMCs), sampled when the disease was refractory, from a patient treated with antithyroid drugs. These receptor sequences come from a female donor with Graves disease. CDR3s include the opening cysteine and the closing phenylalanine or tryptophan. A D gene is named only where the DNA matches it firmly. Clone sizes are given selectively: once, few, many, or a class where the clone is expanded.

>TRBV12-3/TRBV12-4|-|TRBJ2-4|many
CASSLGGGKNIQYF
TGTGCCAGCAGCTTGGGCGGTGGCAAAAACATTCAGTACTTC
>TRBV29-1|TRBD1|TRBJ1-1|few
CSVDQGVNTEAFF
TGCAGCGTTGATCAGGGGGTGAACACTGAAGCTTTCTTT
>TRBV5-6|-|TRBJ1-1|few
CASSTDRTMNTEAFF
TGTGCCAGCAGTACGGACAGAACCATGAACACTGAAGCTTTCTTT
>TRBV15|-|TRBJ1-1|many
CATSRVGVTEAFF
TGTGCCACCAGCAGAGTGGGAGTCACTGAAGCTTTCTTT
>TRBV5-1|TRBD1|TRBJ1-4|many
CASSLAGTGFNEKLFF
TGCGCCAGCAGCTTGGCCGGGACAGGGTTTAATGAAAAACTGTTTTTT
>TRBV20-1|TRBD1|TRBJ2-7|few
CSARQTGPAWEQYF
TGCAGTGCTAGACAGACAGGGCCCGCTTGGGAGCAGTACTTC
>TRBV27|-|TRBJ1-2|-
CASSFVASVSYGYTF
TGTGCCAGCAGTTTCGTGGCATCTGTTAGCTATGGCTACACCTTC
>TRBV27|-|TRBJ2-4|few
CASRTTGAKNIQYF
TGTGCCAGCAGAACGACCGGAGCCAAAAACATTCAGTACTTC
>TRBV29-1|-|TRBJ1-2|few
CSVTTVTMNYGYTF
TGCAGCGTTACTACGGTGACCATGAACTATGGCTACACCTTC
>TRBV2|TRBD1|TRBJ1-1|many
CASSATETGGAEAFF
TGTGCCAGCAGTGCGACGGAAACAGGGGGGGCTGAAGCTTTCTTT
>TRBV20-1|TRBD1|TRBJ2-5|many
CSARDSQGSQETQYF
TGCAGTGCTAGAGACTCACAGGGGTCCCAAGAGACCCAGTACTTC
>TRBV27|-|TRBJ1-1|-
CASSLVKNTEASF
TGTGCCAGCAGTTTAGTAAAGAACACTGAAGCTTCCTTT
>TRBV20-1|-|TRBJ1-1|-
CSARDPGRETEAFF
TGCAGTGCTAGAGATCCCGGCAGGGAGACTGAAGCTTTCTTT
>TRBV19|TRBD1|TRBJ1-5|-
CAGGTGNQPQHF
TGTGCCGGAGGGACAGGGAATCAGCCCCAGCATTTT
>TRBV5-5|-|TRBJ1-6|few
CASSKDPGNNSPLHF
TGTGCCAGCAGCAAAGACCCCGGAAATAATTCACCCCTCCACTTT
>TRBV19|-|TRBJ2-5|few
CASSMPGQETQYF
TGTGCCAGTAGTATGCCAGGCCAAGAGACCCAGTACTTC
>TRBV30|TRBD2|TRBJ2-1|few
CAWSKKGRATHNEQFF
TGTGCCTGGAGTAAGAAGGGGAGGGCAACACACAATGAGCAGTTCTTC
>TRBV2|-|TRBJ2-7|-
CASSERVHEQYF
TGTGCCAGCAGTGAGAGGGTTCACGAGCAGTACTTC
>TRBV30|-|TRBJ1-1|-
CAWSPWGGATSEAFF
TGTGCCTGGAGTCCGTGGGGCGGGGCGACTTCGGAAGCTTTCTTT
>TRBV2|TRBD1|TRBJ1-5|many
CASNPGQGNQPQHF
TGTGCCAGCAACCCGGGACAGGGAAATCAGCCCCAGCATTTT
>TRBV7-3|-|TRBJ1-2|many
CASSLTGQSGYTF
TGTGCCAGCAGCTTAACAGGACAGTCTGGCTACACCTTC
>TRBV29-1|TRBD1|TRBJ2-7|many
CSVAQGDHSYEQYF
TGCAGCGTTGCACAGGGGGACCACTCCTACGAGCAGTACTTC
>TRBV20-1|-|TRBJ2-7|many
CSALNRQTYEQYF
TGCAGTGCTCTAAACAGGCAAACCTACGAGCAGTACTTC
>TRBV7-9|TRBD1|TRBJ2-7|-
CASSPQGARGRSYEQYF
TGTGCCAGCAGCCCGCAGGGGGCACGGGGGCGATCCTACGAGCAGTACTTC
>TRBV6-1|TRBD2|TRBJ2-4|few
CASSPSSGRLDIQYF
TGTGCCAGCAGTCCTTCTAGCGGGAGACTCGACATTCAGTACTTC
>TRBV29-1|-|TRBJ1-4|few
CSVGGLGEKLFF
TGCAGCGTGGGGGGATTGGGGGAAAAACTGTTTTTT
>TRBV27|-|TRBJ1-5|few
CASSNSLGGAGSNQPQHF
TGTGCCAGCAGCAACTCTCTCGGGGGGGCAGGGAGCAATCAGCCCCAGCATTTT
>TRBV2|-|TRBJ2-2|-
CASSAQPRRVNTGELFF
TGTGCCAGCAGTGCCCAACCTAGGCGGGTGAACACCGGGGAGCTGTTTTTT
>TRBV12-3/TRBV12-4|-|TRBJ1-6|many
CASSLTVNNSPLHF
TGTGCCAGCAGTTTAACAGTTAATAATTCACCCCTCCACTTT
>TRBV4-3|-|TRBJ1-5|-
CASSQEAGNQPQHF
TGCGCCAGCAGCCAAGAGGCAGGCAATCAGCCCCAGCATTTT
>TRBV28|-|TRBJ1-2|many
CASSFLGHYGYTF
TGTGCCAGCAGTTTCTTAGGGCACTATGGCTACACCTTC
>TRBV6-1|-|TRBJ1-5|many
CASSDTGAKRQPQHF
TGTGCCAGCAGTGACACCGGGGCAAAAAGACAGCCCCAGCATTTT
>TRBV29-1|-|TRBJ2-7|-
CSVSTGLLSEQYF
TGCAGCGTTTCTACAGGGTTGCTATCCGAGCAGTACTTC
>TRBV12-3/TRBV12-4|-|TRBJ1-5|many
CASRVSLHSNQPQHF
TGTGCCAGCAGAGTCAGCCTTCATAGCAATCAGCCCCAGCATTTT
>TRBV6-1|TRBD2|TRBJ2-7|many
CASRLGLAGVGEQYF
TGTGCCAGCAGGCTCGGACTAGCGGGAGTCGGCGAGCAGTACTTC
>TRBV28|-|TRBJ2-7|many
CASSSPGAAYEQYF
TGTGCCAGCAGTTCCCCGGGAGCAGCCTACGAGCAGTACTTC
>TRBV9|-|TRBJ2-7|few
CASSVGQGHEQYF
TGTGCCAGCAGCGTAGGCCAGGGCCACGAGCAGTACTTC
>TRBV18|TRBD1|TRBJ2-2|few
CASSPPLGQTTGELFF
TGTGCCAGCTCACCGCCCCTGGGACAGACAACCGGGGAGCTGTTTTTT
>TRBV12-3/TRBV12-4|TRBD2|TRBJ2-5|many
CASSPGLAGLGETQYF
TGTGCCAGCAGTCCCGGACTAGCGGGCTTGGGAGAGACCCAGTACTTC
>TRBV5-4|-|TRBJ1-1|-
CASSLDPRSPTEAFF
TGTGCCAGCAGCTTGGATCCCCGAAGTCCGACTGAAGCTTTCTTT
>TRBV12-3/TRBV12-4|-|TRBJ2-1|-
CASRVSSVSYNEQFF
TGTGCCAGCAGGGTCTCTAGCGTTTCCTACAATGAGCAGTTCTTC
>TRBV19|TRBD1|TRBJ2-7|few
CASSSVNGDRSKQYF
TGTGCCAGTAGTTCCGTTAACGGGGACAGGTCGAAGCAGTACTTC
>TRBV28|-|TRBJ1-5|many
CASSFGEGTSNQPQHF
TGTGCCAGCAGTTTTGGGGAAGGGACTAGCAATCAGCCCCAGCATTTT